This T cell receptor (beta chain) was captured in a study of blood T cell repertoires in COVID-19. Study in general: Some COVID-19 samples were acute and others convalescent; all came from the United States, Italy and Spain. T cells, B-cell-depleted T cells, or PBMCs supplied cDNA or gDNA.

The junction had 9 bases not matched to a gene; V was cut back by 0 bases and J by 2 bases. This CDR3 region has 18 residues. Per the germline V gene, CDR1 is LGHNA and CDR2 is YNFKEQ. In the original workflow: Amplification from reference gene primers served as the basis for estimated nucleated cell counts. The repertoire was sequenced with immunoSEQ multiplex PCR; TCRdb's copy has only in-frame clones and lacks some. The V and J calls and clone size were taken over from that table, and D and trimming were inferred from the DNA. Of 110,000 to 150,000 clones in the sample, 60% to 85% were seen once. The sequenced sample was peripheral blood. The sequence was obtained from a woman aged 55-69 years with acute or convalescent COVID-19. The chain uses TRBV4-2 and TRBJ2-3; TRBD2 aligns across 9 bases. Here the CDR3 reads CASSQDPGTSLNTDTQYF. Here the CDR3 DNA reads TGTGCCAGCAGCCAAGACCCCGGGACTAGCTTAAACACAGATACGCAGTATTTT.